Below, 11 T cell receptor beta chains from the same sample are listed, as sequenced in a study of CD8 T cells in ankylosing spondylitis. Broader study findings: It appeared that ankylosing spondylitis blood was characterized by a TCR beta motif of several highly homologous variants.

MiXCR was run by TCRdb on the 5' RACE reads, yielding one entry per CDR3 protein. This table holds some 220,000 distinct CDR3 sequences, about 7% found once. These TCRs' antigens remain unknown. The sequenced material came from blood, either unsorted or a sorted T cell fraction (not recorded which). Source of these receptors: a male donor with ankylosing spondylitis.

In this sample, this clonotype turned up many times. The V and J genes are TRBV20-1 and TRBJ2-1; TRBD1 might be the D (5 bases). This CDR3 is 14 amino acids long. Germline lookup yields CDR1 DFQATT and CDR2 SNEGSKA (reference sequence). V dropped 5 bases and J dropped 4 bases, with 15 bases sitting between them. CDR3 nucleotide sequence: TGCAGTGCTCCGAGGCAGGGAAGGTACAATGAGCAGTTCTTC. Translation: CSAPRQGRYNEQFF.

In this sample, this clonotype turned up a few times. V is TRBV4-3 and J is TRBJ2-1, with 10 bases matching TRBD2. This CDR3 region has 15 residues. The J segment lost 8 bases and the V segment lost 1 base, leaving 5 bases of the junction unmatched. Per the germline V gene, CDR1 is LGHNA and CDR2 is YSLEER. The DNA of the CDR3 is TGCGCCAGCAGCCAAGCAGCGGGAGGGTATTATGAGCAGTTCTTC. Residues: CASSQAAGGYYEQFF.

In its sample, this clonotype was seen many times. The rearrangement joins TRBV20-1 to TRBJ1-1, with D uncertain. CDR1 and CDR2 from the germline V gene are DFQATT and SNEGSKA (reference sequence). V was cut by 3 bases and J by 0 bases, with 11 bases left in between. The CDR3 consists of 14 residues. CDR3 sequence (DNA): TGCAGTGCTAGGGGAGTCACCCTGAACACTGAAGCTTTCTTT. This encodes CSARGVTLNTEAFF.

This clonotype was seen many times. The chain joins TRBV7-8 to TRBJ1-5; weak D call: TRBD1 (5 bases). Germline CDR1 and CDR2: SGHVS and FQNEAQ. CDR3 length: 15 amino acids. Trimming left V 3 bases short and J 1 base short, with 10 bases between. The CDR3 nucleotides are TGTGCCAGCAGCTTGAAGGGGTCGAGCAATCAGCCCCAGCATTTT. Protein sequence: CASSLKGSSNQPQHF.

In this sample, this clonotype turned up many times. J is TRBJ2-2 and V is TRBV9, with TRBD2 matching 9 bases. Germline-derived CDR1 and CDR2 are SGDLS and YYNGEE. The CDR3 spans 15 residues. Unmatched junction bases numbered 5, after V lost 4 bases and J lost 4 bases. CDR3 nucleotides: TGTGCCAGCAGCCCCCAGCGGGAGGCCACCGGGGAGCTGTTTTTT. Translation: CASSPQREATGELFF.

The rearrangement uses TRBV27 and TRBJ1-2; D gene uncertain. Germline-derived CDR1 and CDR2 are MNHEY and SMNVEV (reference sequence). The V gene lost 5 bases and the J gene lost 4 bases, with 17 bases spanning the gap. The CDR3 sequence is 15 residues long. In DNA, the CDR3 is TGTGCCAGCAGTCCCCGGAATTTTCCCGGCTATGGCTACACCTTC. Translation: CASSPRNFPGYGYTF.

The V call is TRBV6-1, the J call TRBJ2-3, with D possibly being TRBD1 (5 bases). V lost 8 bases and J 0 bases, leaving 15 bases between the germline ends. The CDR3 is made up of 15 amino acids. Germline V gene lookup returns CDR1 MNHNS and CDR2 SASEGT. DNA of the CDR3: TGTGCCAGCCAGGGCCGCACCTATAGCACAGATACGCAGTATTTT. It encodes CASQGRTYSTDTQYF.

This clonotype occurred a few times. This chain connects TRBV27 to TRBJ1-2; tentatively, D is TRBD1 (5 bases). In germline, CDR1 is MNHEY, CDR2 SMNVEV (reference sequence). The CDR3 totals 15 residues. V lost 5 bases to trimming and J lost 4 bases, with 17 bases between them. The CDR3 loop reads CASSGTPAKIYGYTF. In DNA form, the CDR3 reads TGTGCCAGCAGTGGGACCCCGGCGAAGATCTATGGCTACACCTTC.

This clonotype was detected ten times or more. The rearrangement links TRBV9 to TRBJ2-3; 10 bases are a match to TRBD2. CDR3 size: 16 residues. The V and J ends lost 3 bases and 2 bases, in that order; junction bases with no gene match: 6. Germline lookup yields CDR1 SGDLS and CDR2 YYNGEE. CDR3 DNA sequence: TGTGCCAGCAGCGATAGCGGGGGGCCCCCCACAGATACGCAGTATTTT. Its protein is CASSDSGGPPTDTQYF.

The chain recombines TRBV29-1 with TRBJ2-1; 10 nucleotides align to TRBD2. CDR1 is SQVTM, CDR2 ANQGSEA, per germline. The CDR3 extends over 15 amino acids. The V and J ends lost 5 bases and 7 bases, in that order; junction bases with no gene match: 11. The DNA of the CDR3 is TGCAGCGTTCGAGGAAGCGGGAGGGCCCCTAATGAGCAGTTCTTC. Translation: CSVRGSGRAPNEQFF.

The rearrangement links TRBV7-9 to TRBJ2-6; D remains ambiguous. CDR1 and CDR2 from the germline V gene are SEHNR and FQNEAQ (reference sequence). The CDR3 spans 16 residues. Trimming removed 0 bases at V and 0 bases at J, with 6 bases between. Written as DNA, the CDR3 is TGTGCCAGCAGCTTAGCCAGTCCCTCTGGGGCCAACGTCCTGACTTTC. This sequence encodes CASSLASPSGANVLTF.